This passage covers 2 T cell receptor beta chains from one sample sequenced in a study of neurological immune-mediated disorders. One entry per CDR3 protein, called by TCRdb with MiXCR from the 5' RACE reads. The sample records 40,000 to 45,000 distinct CDR3 sequences, over 9.5% being singletons. The material sequenced was PBMCs. All receptors come from a female donor in good health.

This clonotype was found a few times. The V and J genes are TRBV5-1 and TRBJ2-5, with TRBD2 matching 9 bases. Germline V gives CDR1 SGHRS, CDR2 YFSETQ. Germline trimming cut 3 bases from V and 4 bases from J; bases unmatched to any gene: 4. This CDR3 spans 14 amino acids. CDR3 coding DNA: TGCGCCAGCAGCTCCGGCGGGGGGGTAGAGACCCAGTACTTC. Translated, it gives CASSSGGGVETQYF.

This clonotype has ten or more counts. The chain carries TRBV7-6 and TRBJ2-1, with TRBD2 matching over 10 bases. The CDR3 consists of 16 residues. The germline CDR1 and CDR2 sequences are SGHVS and FNYEAQ. V shed 4 bases, J shed 7 bases, and the junction held 10 bases outside the gene matches. The CDR3 region has the DNA TGTGCCAGCAGCTCACCCAGCGGGGGGGTCCTAAATGAGCAGTTCTTC. It is translated as CASSSPSGGVLNEQFF.